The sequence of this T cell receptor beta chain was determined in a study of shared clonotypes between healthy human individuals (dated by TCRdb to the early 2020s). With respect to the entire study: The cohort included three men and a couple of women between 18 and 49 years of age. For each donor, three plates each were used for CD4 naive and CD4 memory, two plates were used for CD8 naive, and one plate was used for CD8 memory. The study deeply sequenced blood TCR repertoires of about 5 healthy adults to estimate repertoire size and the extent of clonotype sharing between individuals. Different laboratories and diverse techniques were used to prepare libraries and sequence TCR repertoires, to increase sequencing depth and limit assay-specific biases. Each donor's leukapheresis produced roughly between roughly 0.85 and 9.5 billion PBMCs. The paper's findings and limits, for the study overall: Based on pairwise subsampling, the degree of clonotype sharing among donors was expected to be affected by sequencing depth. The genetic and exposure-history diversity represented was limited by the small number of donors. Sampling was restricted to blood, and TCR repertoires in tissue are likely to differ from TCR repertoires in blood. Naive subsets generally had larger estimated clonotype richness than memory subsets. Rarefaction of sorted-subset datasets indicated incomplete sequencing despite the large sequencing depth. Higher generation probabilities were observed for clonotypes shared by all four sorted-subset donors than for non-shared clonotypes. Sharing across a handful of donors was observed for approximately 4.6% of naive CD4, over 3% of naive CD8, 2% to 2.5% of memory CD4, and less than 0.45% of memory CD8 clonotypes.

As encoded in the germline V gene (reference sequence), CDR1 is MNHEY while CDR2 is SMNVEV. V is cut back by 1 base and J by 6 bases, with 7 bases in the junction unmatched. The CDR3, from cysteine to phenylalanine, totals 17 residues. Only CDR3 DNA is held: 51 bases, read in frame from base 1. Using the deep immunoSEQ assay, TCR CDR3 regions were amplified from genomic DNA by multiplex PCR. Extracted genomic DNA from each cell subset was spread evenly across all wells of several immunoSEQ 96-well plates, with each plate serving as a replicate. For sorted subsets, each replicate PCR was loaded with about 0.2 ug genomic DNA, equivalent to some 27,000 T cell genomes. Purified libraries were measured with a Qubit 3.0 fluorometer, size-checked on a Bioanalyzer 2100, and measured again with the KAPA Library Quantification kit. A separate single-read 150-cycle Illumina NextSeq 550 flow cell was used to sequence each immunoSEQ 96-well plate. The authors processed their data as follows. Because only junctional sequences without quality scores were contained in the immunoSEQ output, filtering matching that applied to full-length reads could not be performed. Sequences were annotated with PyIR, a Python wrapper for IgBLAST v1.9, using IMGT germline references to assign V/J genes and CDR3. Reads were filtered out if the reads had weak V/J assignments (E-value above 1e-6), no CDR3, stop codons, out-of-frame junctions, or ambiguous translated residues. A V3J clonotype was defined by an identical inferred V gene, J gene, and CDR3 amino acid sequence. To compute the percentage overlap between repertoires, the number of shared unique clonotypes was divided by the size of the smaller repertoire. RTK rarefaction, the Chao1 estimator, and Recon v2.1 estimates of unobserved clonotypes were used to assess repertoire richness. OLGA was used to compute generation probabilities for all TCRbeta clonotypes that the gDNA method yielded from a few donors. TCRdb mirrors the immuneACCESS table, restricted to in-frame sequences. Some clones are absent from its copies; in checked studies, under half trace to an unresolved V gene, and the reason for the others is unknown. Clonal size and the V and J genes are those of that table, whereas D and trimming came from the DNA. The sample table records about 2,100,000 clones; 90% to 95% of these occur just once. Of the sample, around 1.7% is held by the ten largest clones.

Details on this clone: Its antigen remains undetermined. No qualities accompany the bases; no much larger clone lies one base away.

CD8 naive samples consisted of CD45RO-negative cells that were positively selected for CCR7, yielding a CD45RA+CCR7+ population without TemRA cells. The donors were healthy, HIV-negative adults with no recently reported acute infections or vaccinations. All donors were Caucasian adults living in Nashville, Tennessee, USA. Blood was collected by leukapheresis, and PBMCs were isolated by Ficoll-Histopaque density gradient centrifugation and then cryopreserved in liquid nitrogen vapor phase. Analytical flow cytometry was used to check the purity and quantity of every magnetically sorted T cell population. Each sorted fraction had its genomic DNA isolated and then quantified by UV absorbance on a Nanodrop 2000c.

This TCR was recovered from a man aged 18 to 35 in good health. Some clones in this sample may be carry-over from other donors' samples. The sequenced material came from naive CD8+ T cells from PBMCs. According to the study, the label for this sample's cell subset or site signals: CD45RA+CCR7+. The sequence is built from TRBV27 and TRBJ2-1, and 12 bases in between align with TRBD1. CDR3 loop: CASSLLAGQGAVNEQFF. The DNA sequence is TGTGCCAGCAGTTTATTGGCGGGACAGGGGGCCGTCAATGAGCAGTTCTTC.